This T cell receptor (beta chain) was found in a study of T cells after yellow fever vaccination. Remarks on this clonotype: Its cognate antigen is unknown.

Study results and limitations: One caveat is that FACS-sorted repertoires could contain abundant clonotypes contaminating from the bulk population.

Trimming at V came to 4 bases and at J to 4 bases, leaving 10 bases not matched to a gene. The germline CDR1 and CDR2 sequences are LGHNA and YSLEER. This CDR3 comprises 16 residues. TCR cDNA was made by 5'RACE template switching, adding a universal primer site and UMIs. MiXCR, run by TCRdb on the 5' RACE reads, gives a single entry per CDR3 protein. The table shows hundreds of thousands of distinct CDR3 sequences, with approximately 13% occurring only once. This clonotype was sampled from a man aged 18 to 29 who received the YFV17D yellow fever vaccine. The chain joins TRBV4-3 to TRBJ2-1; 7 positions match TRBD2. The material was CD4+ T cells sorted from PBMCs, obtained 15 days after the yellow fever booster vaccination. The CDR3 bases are TGCGCCAGCAGCCCACCGAAGCTAGCGGAATACAATGAGCAGTTCTTC. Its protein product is CASSPPKLAEYNEQFF.